This record looks at one T cell receptor (beta chain) sequence and its context. Its antigen is unknown. V was pared by 3 bases and J by 7 bases, with 9 bases of the junction left unmatched. The CDR3 totals 16 residues. The germline CDR1 and CDR2 sequences are LNHNV and YYDKDF (reference sequence). The sample belongs to a study of CD8+CD57+ T cells in acquired aplastic anemia. Turning to the study itself: Quantities of DNA derived from sorted CD4+ and CD8+ cells averaged around 3 ug. Among healthy donors, CD4+ cells averaged about 11 million reads. Whole-study results and caveats: The same twenty-nine CD8+ CDR3 sequences occurred in patients and in controls. Patients did not significantly differ from controls in CD8+ Simpson's diversity.

Profiling of TCR beta VDJ combinations and CDR3 sequences used genomic DNA as template. TCRdb reanalysed the reads using MiXCR and keeps one entry per CDR3 protein. The repertoire includes 150,000 to 200,000 distinct CDR3 sequences, about 48% of them detected once, and over 0.95% sits in the top ten. V and J are TRBV15 and TRBJ2-1; 10 bases match TRBD2. The specimen sequenced was sorted CD4+, CD8+, or CD8+CD57+ T cells (not recorded which) from PBMCs. The sequence was obtained from a human donor in good health. The CDR3: CATSSRTGTSVNEQFF. Here the CDR3 DNA reads TGTGCCACCAGCAGTCGCACCGGGACTAGCGTAAATGAGCAGTTCTTC.